This note documents a single T cell receptor beta chain sequence. This entry belongs to a study of blood T cell repertoires in COVID-19. Method: immunoSEQ multiplex PCR; TCRdb's copy keeps in-frame clones and lacks some. This sample has a few hundred thousand clones, with roughly 86% found just once. V lost 1 base to trimming and J lost 9 bases, with 14 bases between them. From germline, CDR1 is LGHDT and CDR2 YNNKEL (reference sequence). The CDR3 loop spans 14 amino acids. The sequence was collected from a man between 35 and 55 years old in a cohort exposed to, infected with or recovered from COVID-19 (not recorded which). The chain couples TRBV3-1 (or the pseudogene TRBV3-2) to TRBJ2-3; no clear D gene. The source material was PBMCs or T cells enriched from blood (not recorded which). The CDR3 spells CASSQGLPSLTQYF. Written as DNA, the CDR3 is TGTGCCAGCAGCCAAGGCCTACCAAGCCTGACGCAGTATTTT.